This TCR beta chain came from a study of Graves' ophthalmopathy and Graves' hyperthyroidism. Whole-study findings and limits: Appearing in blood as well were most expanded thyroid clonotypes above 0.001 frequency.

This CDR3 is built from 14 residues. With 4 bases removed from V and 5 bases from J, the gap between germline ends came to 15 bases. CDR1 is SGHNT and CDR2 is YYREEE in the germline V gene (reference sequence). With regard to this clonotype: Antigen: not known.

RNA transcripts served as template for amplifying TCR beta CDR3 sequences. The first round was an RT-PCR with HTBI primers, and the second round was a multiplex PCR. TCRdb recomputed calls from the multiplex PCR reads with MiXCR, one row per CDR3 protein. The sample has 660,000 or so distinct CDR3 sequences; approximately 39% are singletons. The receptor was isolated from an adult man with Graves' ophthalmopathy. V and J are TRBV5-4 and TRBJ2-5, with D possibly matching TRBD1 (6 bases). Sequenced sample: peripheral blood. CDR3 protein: CASSNTGSWETQYF. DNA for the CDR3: TGTGCCAGCAGCAACACAGGGAGTTGGGAGACCCAGTACTTC.